This T cell receptor beta chain was found in a study of blood T cell repertoires in COVID-19. As for the study in general: The analysed material was cDNA or gDNA that came from T cells, B-cell-depleted T cells, or PBMCs.

CDR3 length equals 13 residues. Germline loops: CDR1 MNHNS, CDR2 SASEGT. V lost 2 bases, J lost 8 bases, and 5 bases stayed unmatched. Authors' analysis steps: Reference gene primers were amplified, and this amplification served to estimate nucleated cell counts. TCRdb keeps only in-frame clones here, not all; method: immunoSEQ multiplex PCR. The V and J calls and clone size were taken over from that table, and D and trimming were inferred from the DNA. The sample includes about 240,000 clones, approximately 86% of them seen just once. Participant ages covered about 18 to 95 years across 24 US areas. This receptor was obtained from a woman aged 40 to 49 with acute COVID-19. The chain links TRBV6-1 to TRBJ1-1, with 7 bases fitting TRBD1. The source material was PBMCs or T cells enriched from blood (not recorded which). The DNA for the CDR3 is TGTGCCAGCAGTGAAAGGGACAGCAGAGAAGCTTTCTTT. Its translation: CASSERDSREAFF.